Below, 9 T cell receptor beta chains from the same sample are listed, as sequenced in a study of response to subunit inactivated influenza vaccine. MiXCR, run by TCRdb on the RT-PCR reads, gives a single entry per CDR3 protein. The sample carries under 200,000 distinct CDR3 sequences, around 10% recorded once. The sample here was CD8+ T cells sorted from PBMCs, taken about 24 months after vaccination. These receptors originate from a man aged 50-75 years who received an inactivated influenza vaccine.

This clonotype was counted ten times or more. This chain connects TRBV4-2 to TRBJ2-5; D might be TRBD1 (6 bases). In germline, CDR1 is LGHNA, CDR2 YNFKEQ. CDR3 size: 13 residues. The V end lost 1 base, the J end lost 4 bases, and 7 bases lay between the germline ends. In nucleotides, the CDR3 is TGTGCCAGCAGCCAAGGCAGGGGAGAGACCCAGTACTTC. This encodes CASSQGRGETQYF.

The genes are TRBV7-6 and TRBJ2-1; 9 nucleotides line up with TRBD2. The ends lost 3 bases at V and 9 bases at J; junction bases unmatched: 12. The CDR3 consists of 16 residues. Per the germline V gene, CDR1 is SGHVS and CDR2 is FNYEAQ. This chain's CDR3 is CASSFLAGDVTGEQFF. CDR3 sequence (DNA): TGTGCCAGCAGCTTCTTAGCGGGAGACGTAACGGGTGAGCAGTTCTTC.

J is TRBJ2-1 and V is TRBV9; 10 bases are a match to TRBD2. After removal of 0 bases from V and 7 bases from J, the junction contained 4 bases not matched to a gene. The CDR3 length is 15 residues. The germline V gene has CDR1 SGDLS and CDR2 YYNGEE. The CDR3 loop is CASSVVLAGVNEQFF. The CDR3 DNA follows: TGTGCCAGCAGCGTAGTCCTAGCGGGAGTAAATGAGCAGTTCTTC.

The chain combines TRBV28 with TRBJ1-5; D is uncertain. The germline V and J ends were trimmed by 1 base and 0 bases, with 10 bases remaining between them. The CDR3 totals 16 residues. The V gene's germline CDR1 is MDHEN and CDR2 SYDVKM. This chain's CDR3 is CASSLSPDYSNQPQHF. The CDR3, as DNA: TGTGCCAGCAGTTTATCACCGGACTATAGCAATCAGCCCCAGCATTTT.

This chain connects TRBV5-1 to TRBJ2-3; TRBD1 agrees at 8 bases. V was clipped by 0 bases and J by 1 base; unmatched bases: 7. The CDR3 extends over 17 amino acids. Germline V gene lookup returns CDR1 SGHRS and CDR2 YFSETQ. The CDR3 DNA is TGCGCCAGCAGCTTGGTCGCGGGGACAGGCGGCACAGATACGCAGTATTTT. Its protein product is CASSLVAGTGGTDTQYF.

CDR3 sequence reads: CASSLYRAYEQYF. DNA of the CDR3: TGTGCCAGCAGTTTATACAGGGCCTACGAGCAGTACTTC. This sequence joins TRBV12-3 or TRBV12-4 and TRBJ2-7; the D gene is possibly TRBD1 (6 bases). V was trimmed by 2 bases and J by 2 bases, leaving 7 bases between them. The CDR3 loop spans 13 amino acids.

The chain has TRBV20-1 and TRBJ2-1, with D uncertain. Germline V lookup: CDR1 DFQATT, CDR2 SNEGSKA (reference sequence). The length of the CDR3 is 14 residues. V lost 0 bases and J lost 4, with 10 bases in between. The CDR3 spells CSARDPFGYNEQFF. CDR3 coding DNA: TGCAGTGCTAGAGATCCGTTCGGATACAATGAGCAGTTCTTC.

This clonotype was recorded only once. This chain connects TRBV4-3 to TRBJ2-3; TRBD2 aligns across 8 bases. CDR3 length: 14 amino acids. V lost 6 bases, J lost 1 base, and 3 bases stayed unmatched. Germline V lookup: CDR1 LGHNA, CDR2 YSLEER. The CDR3 protein is CASSAAGGTDTQYF. DNA for the CDR3: TGCGCCAGCAGTGCAGCGGGGGGCACAGATACGCAGTATTTT.

This clonotype was seen a few times. This sequence joins TRBV5-1 and TRBJ2-7; TRBD2 matches 9 bases. CDR1 and CDR2 (germline): SGHRS, YFSETQ. This CDR3 region has 19 residues. J was trimmed by 3 bases and V by 5 bases; bases with no gene match: 21. The CDR3 reads CASRTSGLASGAFFYEQYF. The CDR3 DNA reads as TGCGCCAGCAGAACATCGGGACTAGCCTCGGGGGCCTTCTTCTACGAGCAGTACTTC.